What follows are 25 T cell receptor beta chains derived from one specimen sequenced in a study of T cell responses to AZD1222 COVID-19 vaccine (TCRdb year 2021). In the paper's terms, the time point label means: baseline before first vaccination. The protocol used for the library was the immunoSEQ multiplex PCR assay. In its TCRdb copy, this immuneACCESS table keeps in-frame sequences only and misses some clones. Where compared with another copy, unresolved V genes explain less than half of these, and the others have no known cause. The sample yields 160,000 or so clones; 85% to 90% were counted once. The biggest ten clones account for approximately 1.6% of the sample. This specimen consisted of peripheral blood, obtained on day 0 of AZD1222 vaccination. The source is an adult in good health.

This chain joins TRBV5-6 and TRBJ2-5, with a weak D call TRBD2 (5 bases). There are 14 residues in the CDR3. Trimming shortened V by 2 bases and J by 6 bases, and 14 bases separated the two germline ends. Germline values: CDR1 SGHDT, CDR2 YYEEEE. CDR3 in amino acids: CASSLSGVRQTQYF. The DNA for the CDR3 is TGTGCCAGCAGCTTATCCGGGGTTCGGCAGACCCAGTACTTC.

This sequence joins TRBV24-1 and TRBJ1-5, with D possibly matching TRBD1 (5 bases). The germline V gene encodes CDR1 KGHDR and CDR2 SFDVKD. The CDR3 runs 18 residues. V was shortened by 0 bases and J by 0 bases, with 14 bases between the two germline ends. CDR3 sequence: CATSDLPEAGHSNQPQHF. CDR3 in DNA: TGTGCCACCAGTGATTTGCCGGAGGCAGGGCATAGCAATCAGCCCCAGCATTTT.

This clone was seen a few times. This chain joins TRBV18 and TRBJ2-1; D gene ambiguous. The V gene's germline CDR1 is KGHSH and CDR2 LQKENI. Trimming cost V 2 bases and J 6 bases, with 5 bases left between them. The CDR3 spans 12 residues. The CDR3 nucleotides are TGTGCCAGCTCACCATCTGCCAATGAGCAGTTCTTC. Its protein product is CASSPSANEQFF.

The chain couples TRBV10-3 to TRBJ1-1; perhaps TRBD1 as D (5 bases). The germline V gene has CDR1 ENHRY and CDR2 SYGVKD. V lost 3 bases to trimming and J lost 3 bases, with 14 bases between them. CDR3 length equals 15 residues. CDR3 protein: CAISDPGDSHTEAFF. CDR3 DNA: TGTGCCATCAGTGACCCGGGGGATTCGCACACTGAAGCTTTCTTT.

This chain uses TRBV15 with TRBJ2-7; no definite D call. The germline CDR1 and CDR2 sequences are LNHNV and YYDKDF (reference sequence). This CDR3 has 14 amino acids. Trimming took 0 bases from V and 5 from J, leaving 11 bases between them. The CDR3 loop is CATSRDPARNEQYF. The CDR3, as DNA: TGTGCCACCAGCAGAGATCCGGCTAGAAACGAGCAGTACTTC.

This clone was seen only once. This chain joins TRBV7-8 and TRBJ1-5, with 7 bases fitting TRBD1. The CDR3 has 16 amino acids. V lost 6 bases, J lost 3 bases, and 11 bases stayed unmatched. Looked up from germline, CDR1 is SGHVS and CDR2 is FQNEAQ. The DNA of the CDR3 is TGTGCCAGCAGTCAGGGGGAGTCCGGATCCAATCAGCCCCAGCATTTT. Amino acids: CASSQGESGSNQPQHF.

This rearrangement joins TRBV5-6 to TRBJ2-5; unclear D gene. CDR1 is SGHDT, CDR2 YYEEEE, per germline. Trimming removed 5 bases from V and 2 bases from J, with 4 bases in between. The CDR3 covers 11 residues. The CDR3 reads CASRKQETQYF. CDR3 DNA sequence: TGTGCCAGCAGGAAACAAGAGACCCAGTACTTC.

The chain uses TRBV9 and TRBJ1-1, with D tentatively TRBD1 (5 bases). Per the germline V gene, CDR1 is SGDLS and CDR2 is YYNGEE. V was cut by 3 bases and J by 4 bases, with 19 bases left in between. The CDR3 is 16 residues long. CDR3 nucleotide sequence: TGTGCCAGCAGCGCAAGACAGACTCAAATCCCCACTGAAGCTTTCTTT. It encodes CASSARQTQIPTEAFF. The full variable domain, completed using reference TRBV9 and TRBJ1-1, is DSGVTQTPKHLITATGQRVTLRCSPRSGDLSVYWYQQSLDQGLQFLIQYYNGEERAKGNILERFSAQQFPDLHSELNLSSLELGDSALYFCASSARQTQIPTEAFFGQGTRLTVV.

The genes are TRBV19 and TRBJ1-3; D is unresolved. Trimming took off 8 bases at V and 0 bases at J, with 8 bases between the two ends. The V gene's germline CDR1 is LNHDA and CDR2 SQIVND (reference sequence). This CDR3 is 13 amino acids long. The CDR3 is CASLGNSGNTIYF. The CDR3 DNA is TGTGCCAGTCTCGGGAACTCTGGAAACACCATATATTTT.

The gene calls are TRBV28 and TRBJ1-1; 7 nucleotides agree with TRBD1. CDR1 and CDR2 from the germline V gene are MDHEN and SYDVKM. Trimming removed 3 bases from V and 5 bases from J; junction bases left unmatched: 9. This CDR3 region has 15 residues. The CDR3 nucleotides read TGTGCCAGCAGTTTCCAGACAGGGAGGCGAACTGAAGCTTTCTTT. Amino acids: CASSFQTGRRTEAFF.

In its sample, this clone was seen a few times. The chain combines TRBV5-8 with TRBJ2-2; D tentatively fits TRBD1 or TRBD2 (5 bases each). There are 14 residues in the CDR3. Trimming took 4 bases from V and 2 from J, leaving 9 bases between them. Germline loops: CDR1 SGHTS, CDR2 YDEGEE. CDR3 region: CASSPGLNTGELFF. DNA for the CDR3: TGTGCCAGCAGCCCGGGGCTTAACACCGGGGAGCTGTTTTTT.

This rearrangement joins TRBV2 to TRBJ1-1; D is ambiguous. CDR3 size: 12 residues. Germline loops: CDR1 SNHLY, CDR2 FYNNEI. V lost 2 bases and J lost 7, with 8 bases in between. The DNA of the CDR3 is TGTGCCAGCAGTGAATCAGCCCTTGAAGCTTTCTTT. Translating it yields CASSESALEAFF. The whole variable domain, filled in from reference TRBV2 and TRBJ1-1, reads EPEVTQTPSHQVTQMGQEVILRCVPISNHLYFYWYRQILGQKVEFLVSFYNNEISEKSEIFDDQFSVERPDGSNFTLKIRSTKLEDSAMYFCASSESALEAFFGQGTRLTVV.

On this clone: Other DNA sequences within the sample encode an identical CDR3. The chain employs TRBV5-1 and TRBJ2-1; 7 nucleotides agree with TRBD2. This CDR3 spans 15 amino acids. The J segment lost 2 bases and the V segment lost 0 bases, leaving 2 bases of the junction unmatched. The germline V gene encodes CDR1 SGHRS and CDR2 YFSETQ. CDR3 sequence reads: CASSLVAGAYNEQFF. CDR3 bases: TGCGCCAGCAGCTTGGTTGCGGGAGCCTACAATGAGCAGTTCTTC.

The V call is TRBV19, the J call TRBJ1-4; D perhaps matches TRBD1 (5 bases). V gave up 4 bases and J gave up 8 bases, with 14 bases separating them. This CDR3 region has 14 residues. Germline lookup yields CDR1 LNHDA and CDR2 SQIVND (reference sequence). The CDR3 DNA is TGTGCCAGTAGTACGGGACCCCTAGCCGAAAAACTGTTTTTT. Its protein is CASSTGPLAEKLFF.

J is TRBJ1-1 and V is TRBV7-2; a weak D match, TRBD1 (6 bases). CDR1 and CDR2 from the germline V gene are SGHTA and FQGNSA. The V gene lost 5 bases and the J gene lost 4 bases, with 14 bases spanning the gap. This CDR3 has 14 residues. The CDR3 loop is CASSPGDRGTEAFF. The CDR3 DNA reads as TGTGCCAGCAGCCCAGGGGATCGGGGCACTGAAGCTTTCTTT.

This rearrangement joins TRBV12-5 to TRBJ2-3; D is possibly TRBD1 (5 bases). Germline V gene sequence: CDR1 LGHNT, CDR2 FRNRAP. The V and J ends lost 4 bases and 0 bases respectively, with 8 bases between them. This CDR3 spans 14 amino acids. The CDR3 loop reads CASGWGSSTDTQYF. The CDR3 nucleotides read TGTGCTAGTGGTTGGGGCAGTAGCACAGATACGCAGTATTTT. Combining the CDR3 with reference TRBV12-5 and TRBJ2-3 gives the whole variable domain DARVTQTPRHKVTEMGQEVTMRCQPILGHNTVFWYRQTMMQGLELLAYFRNRAPLDDSGMPKDRFSAEMPDATLATLKIQPSEPRDSAVYFCASGWGSSTDTQYFGPGTRLTVL.

The gene calls are TRBV9 and TRBJ2-3; D assignment may be TRBD1 or TRBD2 (6 bases each). Germline-derived CDR1 and CDR2 are SGDLS and YYNGEE. With 4 bases removed from V and 6 bases from J, the gap between germline ends came to 21 bases. The CDR3 loop spans 16 amino acids. CDR3 region: CASSPGATTGRDTQYF. The CDR3 DNA is TGTGCCAGCAGCCCGGGGGCCACTACAGGGAGGGATACGCAGTATTTT.

The rearrangement joins TRBV12-3 or TRBV12-4 to TRBJ2-7; D gene ambiguous. The CDR3 spans 11 residues. Trimming pared 6 bases from V and 4 bases from J, leaving 7 bases between. The CDR3 DNA reads as TGTGCCAGCAGGTTGACGTACGAGCAGTACTTC. Encoded protein: CASRLTYEQYF.

This clone was seen just once. This sequence joins TRBV6-6 and TRBJ1-1; no clear D gene. Trimming cost V 6 bases and J 0 bases, with 14 bases left between them. This CDR3 has 15 amino acids. Germline V gene sequence: CDR1 MNHNY, CDR2 SVGAGI (reference sequence). CDR3 bases: TGTGCCAGCAGCCCGAGGACGGCTATGAACACTGAAGCTTTCTTT. Its translation: CASSPRTAMNTEAFF.

The J gene is TRBJ1-2, the V gene TRBV12-3 or TRBV12-4, with a weak D call TRBD1 (5 bases). The CDR3 consists of 12 residues. V was shortened by 6 bases and J by 5 bases, with 10 bases between the two germline ends. The CDR3 bases are TGTGCCAGCAGCACCGGGACGTATGGCTACACCTTC. Residues: CASSTGTYGYTF.

The chain is built from TRBV28 and TRBJ1-4, with D perhaps matching TRBD1 (6 bases). This CDR3 has 16 amino acids. Deletions cut 4 bases from V and 4 bases from J, with 16 bases between. The germline CDR1 and CDR2 sequences are MDHEN and SYDVKM. The chain's CDR3 is CASSSHTTGNNEKLFF. CDR3 in DNA: TGTGCCAGCAGTTCCCATACCACAGGGAATAATGAAAAACTGTTTTTT.

The sample holds a few counts of this clone. This chain uses TRBV20-1 with TRBJ1-2; D unresolved. Trimming stripped 3 bases from V and 6 bases from J, with 14 bases between. Germline CDR1 reads DFQATT; CDR2 reads SNEGSKA (reference sequence). This CDR3 is 13 amino acids long. This CDR3 reads CSASNFRGDGYTF. The CDR3 DNA reads TGCAGTGCTAGTAATTTCCGCGGAGATGGCTACACCTTC.

This chain links TRBV5-1 with TRBJ1-1; D not resolved. Germline CDR1 SGHRS, CDR2 YFSETQ. This CDR3 comprises 16 residues. V was clipped by 0 bases and J by 5 bases, with 17 bases between them. This CDR3 reads CASSLGHRRGTTEAFF. The CDR3 nucleotides read TGCGCCAGCAGCTTGGGACACCGTAGAGGAACTACTGAAGCTTTCTTT.

This rearrangement joins TRBV18 to TRBJ2-2; D not resolved. The CDR3 has 13 residues. Germline V CDR1 and CDR2: KGHSH, LQKENI. V gave up 8 bases and J gave up 8 bases, with 15 bases separating them. The CDR3 loop is CASLTLAAGELFF. The CDR3, as DNA: TGTGCCAGCCTAACCTTGGCCGCGGGGGAGCTGTTTTTT.

This chain connects TRBV4-1 to TRBJ2-7; D not certain. Germline V gene sequence: CDR1 MGHRA, CDR2 YSYEKL. The length of the CDR3 is 14 residues. Trimming left V 4 bases short and J 0 bases short, with 10 bases between. The CDR3 reads CASSLDRSSYEQYF. CDR3 coding DNA: TGCGCCAGCAGCCTCGATAGGAGCTCCTACGAGCAGTACTTC.